A single sample gave rise to the 27 T cell receptor beta chains below, sequenced in a study of response to subunit inactivated influenza vaccine (dated by TCRdb to between 2017 and 2018). Libraries were built with RT-PCR. Sequencing used an Illumina HiSeq 2500. TCRdb reprocessed the public reads (quality trimming at Q25 with fastp, clone calling with MiXCR) and kept in-frame beta chains. Every CDR3 protein is listed once, alongside the most common genes and DNA of its rows. This sample comprises fewer than 750,000 distinct CDR3 sequences, 12% to 15% of them detected only once. Roughly 11% of the sample belongs to the ten largest clones. The specimen was PBMCs from blood, collected about 11 days after vaccination. These receptors all come from a man between 45 and 60 years old who received an inactivated influenza vaccine. Donor details come from another sample of the same person, matched by shared clones.

The CDR3 sequence is CSARALIRIPTDTQYF. The CDR3 DNA is TGCAGTGCTAGAGCTCTAATTCGTATACCCACAGATACGCAGTATTTT. The J gene is TRBJ2-3, the V gene TRBV20-1; D gene unclear. V lost 1 base, J lost 2 bases, and 16 bases lay in between. This CDR3 has 16 residues. Germline CDR1 and CDR2: DFQATT and SNEGSKA (reference sequence).

This clonotype was seen more than once but under ten times. The rearrangement links TRBV7-6 to TRBJ2-5, with 10 positions matching TRBD1. Germline V gives CDR1 SGHVS, CDR2 FNYEAQ. The junction had 3 bases not matched to a gene; V was cut back by 2 bases and J by 3 bases. This CDR3 comprises 15 residues. CDR3 DNA sequence: TGTGCCAGCAGCTTACACGGGACAGGGGAAGAGACCCAGTACTTC. Protein sequence: CASSLHGTGEETQYF.

The CDR3 sequence is CASSQLRGTYEQYF. CDR3 coding DNA: TGTGCCAGCAGCCAGCTCAGGGGAACCTACGAGCAGTACTTC. This sequence joins TRBV6-2 or TRBV6-3 and TRBJ2-7; a weak D match, TRBD1 (6 bases). The CDR3 is 14 residues long. V lost 6 bases to trimming and J lost 2 bases, with 14 bases between them. Germline V CDR1 and CDR2: MNHEY, SVGEGT.

This chain joins TRBV7-2 and TRBJ2-3; 9 nucleotides line up with TRBD2. The CDR3 has 18 residues. The trim removed 1 base at V and 1 base at J, leaving 9 bases unmatched. Germline-derived CDR1 and CDR2 are SGHTA and FQGNSA. This chain's CDR3 is CASSLVREGQGRTDTQYF. In DNA form, the CDR3 reads TGTGCCAGCAGCTTAGTGCGGGAGGGCCAAGGTCGCACAGATACGCAGTATTTT.

In this sample, this clonotype turned up once. The chain links TRBV10-3 to TRBJ2-7; D possibly corresponds to TRBD1 (6 bases). V was clipped by 10 bases and J by 5 bases, with 21 bases between them. The length of the CDR3 is 14 residues. Germline CDR1 is ENHRY and CDR2 is SYGVKD. The CDR3 loop reads CATDSMGAIDEQYF. The CDR3 coding sequence is TGTGCCACCGACTCAATGGGGGCCATTGACGAGCAGTACTTC.

This clonotype has only a few counts. The chain links TRBV5-1 to TRBJ2-7; 8 bases line up with TRBD1. This CDR3 is 17 amino acids long. Germline V gives CDR1 SGHRS, CDR2 YFSETQ. Trimming cost V 3 bases and J 1 base; bases outside gene matches: 12. This CDR3 is CASSSPPGGLRSYEQYF. The CDR3 nucleotides are TGCGCCAGCAGCTCCCCCCCAGGGGGCCTTCGATCCTACGAGCAGTACTTC.

This clonotype was counted a few times. This chain links TRBV7-9 with TRBJ2-7; D might be TRBD1 (6 bases). Per germline, CDR1 SEHNR and CDR2 FQNEAQ (reference sequence). V was pared by 5 bases and J by 6 bases, with 17 bases between. There are 14 residues in the CDR3. Here the CDR3 reads CASSAIQGPLEQYF. The DNA of the CDR3 is TGTGCCAGCAGCGCAATACAGGGCCCCCTCGAGCAGTACTTC.

The chain links TRBV6-5 to TRBJ2-5; 14 nucleotides line up with TRBD2. The CDR3 runs to 17 residues. CDR1 and CDR2 from the germline V gene are MNHEY and SVGAGI. With V trimmed by 2 bases and J by 3 bases, 5 bases remained unmatched. The CDR3 protein is CASSYAGLAGDEETQYF. The CDR3 region has the DNA TGTGCCAGCAGTTACGCGGGACTAGCGGGGGATGAAGAGACCCAGTACTTC.

The rearrangement uses TRBV24-1 and TRBJ2-2, with 10 bases fitting TRBD1. V lost 9 bases to trimming and J lost 7 bases; unmatched junction nucleotides: 7. Germline V gene lookup returns CDR1 KGHDR and CDR2 SFDVKD. The CDR3 sequence is 14 residues long. CDR3 protein: CATAGTGAFGELFF. As DNA, the CDR3 is TGTGCCACCGCCGGGACAGGGGCCTTCGGGGAGCTGTTTTTT.

This clonotype came up a few times. This chain connects TRBV6-5 to TRBJ2-6; 9 positions agree with TRBD1. In germline, CDR1 is MNHEY, CDR2 SVGAGI. Unmatched junction bases numbered 6, after V lost 2 bases and J lost 1 base. The CDR3 has 18 amino acids. The CDR3 DNA reads TGTGCCAGCAGTTACGCAGGGACAGGGAGATCTGGGGCCAACGTCCTGACTTTC. It translates to CASSYAGTGRSGANVLTF.

This clonotype was seen a few times. The genes are TRBV7-8 and TRBJ2-5, with TRBD1 matching 10 bases. The germline gives CDR1 SGHVS, CDR2 FQNEAQ. The CDR3 is 15 amino acids. J was trimmed by 2 bases and V by 4 bases; bases with no gene match: 4. CDR3 sequence: CASSWTGGGQETQYF. In DNA form, the CDR3 reads TGTGCCAGCAGCTGGACAGGGGGTGGGCAAGAGACCCAGTACTTC. The whole variable domain, remainder taken from reference TRBV7-8 and TRBJ2-5, is GAGVSQSPRYKVAKRGQDVALRCDPISGHVSLFWYQQALGQGPEFLTYFQNEAQLDKSGLPSDRFFAERPEGSVSTLKIQRTQQEDSAVYLCASSWTGGGQETQYFGPGTRLLVL.

This clonotype has more than one count but fewer than ten. Here the CDR3 reads CAIRGSSDTQYF. The CDR3 DNA reads as TGTGCCATCAGGGGCTCCTCAGATACGCAGTATTTT. This chain links TRBV10-3 with TRBJ2-3, with unresolved D. The CDR3 has 12 residues. Germline assignment: CDR1 ENHRY and CDR2 SYGVKD. V was trimmed by 6 bases and J by 4 bases, leaving 8 bases between them.

This clonotype was seen at least ten times. J is TRBJ2-7 and V is TRBV15; 9 bases are a match to TRBD2. CDR3 size: 17 residues. With 0 bases clipped from V and 1 base from J, the junction kept 7 bases outside the gene matches. The germline gives CDR1 LNHNV, CDR2 YYDKDF (reference sequence). The CDR3 sequence: CATSRDPRSGGSYEQYF. CDR3 DNA sequence: TGTGCCACCAGCAGAGACCCTCGTAGCGGGGGTTCCTACGAGCAGTACTTC. The whole variable domain, filled in from reference TRBV15 and TRBJ2-7, reads DAMVIQNPRYQVTQFGKPVTLSCSQTLNHNVMYWYQQKSSQAPKLLFHYYDKDFNNEADTPDNFQSRRPNTSFCFLDIRSPGLGDTAMYLCATSRDPRSGGSYEQYFGPGTRLTVT.

This clonotype was seen only once. V and J are TRBV20-1 and TRBJ2-3, with 7 bases aligning to TRBD2. The CDR3 covers 14 residues. Per germline, CDR1 DFQATT and CDR2 SNEGSKA (reference sequence). V lost 5 bases, J lost 0 bases, and 5 bases stayed unmatched. The CDR3, as DNA: TGCAGTGCTGACCGGGACTATAGCACAGATACGCAGTATTTT. This translates into CSADRDYSTDTQYF.

The chain carries TRBV7-8 and TRBJ2-5; TRBD1 agrees at 8 bases. The V and J ends lost 1 base and 1 base, in that order; junction bases with no gene match: 8. CDR1 is SGHVS, CDR2 FQNEAQ, per germline. The CDR3 length is 17 residues. CDR3 nucleotide sequence: TGTGCCAGCAGCTTAGGGGCAGGGGGCTCCCTCCAAGAGACCCAGTACTTC. Encoded protein: CASSLGAGGSLQETQYF. Drawing the rest from reference TRBV7-8 and TRBJ2-5, the complete variable domain is GAGVSQSPRYKVAKRGQDVALRCDPISGHVSLFWYQQALGQGPEFLTYFQNEAQLDKSGLPSDRFFAERPEGSVSTLKIQRTQQEDSAVYLCASSLGAGGSLQETQYFGPGTRLLVL.

This clonotype was seen a few times. Here the CDR3 reads CSVLGQANTEAFF. In DNA form, the CDR3 reads TGCAGCGTCCTGGGACAGGCGAACACTGAAGCTTTCTTT. This chain links TRBV29-1 with TRBJ1-1; TRBD1 aligns across 8 bases. This CDR3 region has 13 residues. Germline values: CDR1 SQVTM, CDR2 ANQGSEA. The ends lost 6 bases at V and 1 base at J; junction bases unmatched: 4. Looking up the rest from reference TRBV29-1 and TRBJ1-1 gives the full variable domain: SAVISQKPSRDICQRGTSLTIQCQVDSQVTMMFWYRQQPGQSLTLIATANQGSEATYESGFVIDKFPISRPNLTFSTLTVSNMSPEDSSIYLCSVLGQANTEAFFGQGTRLTVV.

The gene calls are TRBV24-1 and TRBJ2-1; 10 bases fit TRBD2. The germline V gene encodes CDR1 KGHDR and CDR2 SFDVKD. The CDR3 runs 20 residues. J was trimmed by 0 bases and V by 1 base; bases with no gene match: 11. The CDR3 spells CATSDFGLAGAKSSYNEQFF. The CDR3 DNA reads TGTGCCACCAGTGATTTCGGGCTAGCGGGGGCCAAAAGCTCCTACAATGAGCAGTTCTTC.

The CDR3 reads CASSQRLAGKYEQYF. As DNA, the CDR3 is TGTGCCAGCAGCCAGAGACTAGCGGGGAAGTACGAGCAGTACTTC. J is TRBJ2-7 and V is TRBV3-1; 11 bases align to TRBD2. Germline lookup yields CDR1 LGHDT and CDR2 YNNKEL (reference sequence). The CDR3 is 15 amino acids. After removal of 3 bases from V and 4 bases from J, the junction contained 5 bases not matched to a gene.

This clonotype was observed a few times. This chain links TRBV29-1 with TRBJ2-6; unclear D gene. CDR3 length: 15 residues. Germline V gene lookup returns CDR1 SQVTM and CDR2 ANQGSEA. V was trimmed by 6 bases and J by 1 base, leaving 13 bases between them. CDR3 in DNA: TGCAGCGTCAGCTCGGCGGCATCTGGGGCCAACGTCCTGACTTTC. This translates into CSVSSAASGANVLTF.

The V gene is TRBV12-3 or TRBV12-4, the J gene TRBJ1-4; unclear D gene. Deletions cut 8 bases from V and 4 bases from J, with 11 bases between. This CDR3 spans 13 amino acids. The CDR3 DNA reads as TGTGCCAGCGGGATTACAGTTAATGAAAAACTGTTTTTT. Translating gives CASGITVNEKLFF.

The rearrangement uses TRBV29-1 and TRBJ1-1; a weak D match, TRBD1 (6 bases). V was shortened by 1 base and J by 6 bases, with 12 bases between the two germline ends. The CDR3 is 13 residues long. Germline CDR1 reads SQVTM; CDR2 reads ANQGSEA. CDR3 nucleotides: TGCAGCGTTGAAGTTAGCAGGGGAGCTGAAGCTTTCTTT. Residues: CSVEVSRGAEAFF.

V usage is TRBV6-2 or TRBV6-3 and J usage is TRBJ1-1, with D possibly TRBD1 on 5 matching bases. The length of the CDR3 is 17 residues. The ends were cut back, 3 bases at V and 0 bases at J, with 17 bases in the middle. Germline V gene sequence: CDR1 MNHEY, CDR2 SVGEGT. The CDR3 nucleotides read TGTGCCAGCAGTTATAATCTCTGGGGGGGTCTGAACACTGAAGCTTTCTTT. It specifies CASSYNLWGGLNTEAFF.

The chain is built from TRBV7-9 and TRBJ2-2; 7 nucleotides line up with TRBD1. The ends lost 5 bases at V and 6 bases at J; junction bases unmatched: 6. CDR3 size: 14 residues. Germline assignment: CDR1 SEHNR and CDR2 FQNEAQ (reference sequence). The CDR3 nucleotides read TGTGCCAGCAGCCACGGGACAGTGGCCGGGGAGCTGTTTTTT. Translated, it gives CASSHGTVAGELFF.

This clonotype has a handful of counts. The J gene is TRBJ2-1, the V gene TRBV12-5, with 8 bases that match TRBD2. This CDR3 is built from 17 residues. The ends lost 6 bases at V and 2 bases at J; junction bases unmatched: 12. The germline gives CDR1 LGHNT, CDR2 FRNRAP. The CDR3 sequence: CASGYSAPSGPYNEQFF. CDR3 nucleotides: TGTGCTAGTGGCTATTCAGCCCCTAGCGGGCCCTACAATGAGCAGTTCTTC.

The chain is built from TRBV28 and TRBJ2-1; D remains ambiguous. CDR1 is MDHEN, CDR2 SYDVKM, per germline. Deletions cut 5 bases from V and 5 bases from J, with 19 bases between. The CDR3 contains 16 residues. The CDR3 reads CASSTPYQLYDNEQFF. CDR3 nucleotides: TGTGCCAGCAGTACCCCGTATCAGCTCTACGACAATGAGCAGTTCTTC.

V is TRBV12-3 or TRBV12-4 and J is TRBJ1-2; perhaps TRBD1 as D (6 bases). This CDR3 has 14 residues. Trimming took 2 bases from V and 5 from J, leaving 12 bases between them. The CDR3 loop reads CASSLWDNLYGYTF. In nucleotides, the CDR3 is TGTGCCAGCAGTTTATGGGACAATCTATATGGCTACACCTTC.

This clonotype was seen a few times. This sequence joins TRBV15 and TRBJ1-2; perhaps TRBD1 as D (6 bases). V was cut by 0 bases and J by 4 bases, with 15 bases left in between. The germline V gene encodes CDR1 LNHNV and CDR2 YYDKDF (reference sequence). The CDR3 loop spans 16 amino acids. In nucleotides, the CDR3 is TGTGCCACCAGCAGAGACCCACAGGGTGGGATCTATGGCTACACCTTC. It encodes CATSRDPQGGIYGYTF.